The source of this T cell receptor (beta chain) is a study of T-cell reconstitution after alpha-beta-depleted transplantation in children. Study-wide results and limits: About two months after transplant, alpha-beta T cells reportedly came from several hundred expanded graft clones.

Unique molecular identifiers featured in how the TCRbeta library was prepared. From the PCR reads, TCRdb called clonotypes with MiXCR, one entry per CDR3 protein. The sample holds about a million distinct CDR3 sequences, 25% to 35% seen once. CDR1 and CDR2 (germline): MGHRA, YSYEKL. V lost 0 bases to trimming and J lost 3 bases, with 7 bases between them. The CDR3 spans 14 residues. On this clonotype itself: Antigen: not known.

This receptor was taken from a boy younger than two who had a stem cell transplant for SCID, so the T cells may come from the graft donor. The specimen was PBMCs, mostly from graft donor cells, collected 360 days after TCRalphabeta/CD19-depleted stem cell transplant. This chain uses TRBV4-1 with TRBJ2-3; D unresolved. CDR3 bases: TGCGCCAGCAGCCAAGAGTTGTTGACAGATACGCAGTATTTT. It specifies CASSQELLTDTQYF.